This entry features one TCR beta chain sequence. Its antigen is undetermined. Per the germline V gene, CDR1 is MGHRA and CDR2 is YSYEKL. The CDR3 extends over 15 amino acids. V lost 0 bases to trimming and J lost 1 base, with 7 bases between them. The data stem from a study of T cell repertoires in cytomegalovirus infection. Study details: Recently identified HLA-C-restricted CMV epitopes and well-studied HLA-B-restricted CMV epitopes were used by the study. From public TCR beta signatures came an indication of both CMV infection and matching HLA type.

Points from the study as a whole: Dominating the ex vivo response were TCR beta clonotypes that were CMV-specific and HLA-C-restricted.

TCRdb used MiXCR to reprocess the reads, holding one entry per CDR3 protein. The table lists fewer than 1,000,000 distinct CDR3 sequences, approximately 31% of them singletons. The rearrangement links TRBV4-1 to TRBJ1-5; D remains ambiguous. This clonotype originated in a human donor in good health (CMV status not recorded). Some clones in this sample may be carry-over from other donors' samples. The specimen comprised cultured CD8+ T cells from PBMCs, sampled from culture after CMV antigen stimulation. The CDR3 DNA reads TGCGCCAGCAGCCAAGATGCCGGGAGCAATCAGCCCCAGCATTTT. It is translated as CASSQDAGSNQPQHF.